The 3 T cell receptor beta chains below come from one sample, sequenced in a study of blood T cell repertoires in COVID-19. The protocol was immunoSEQ multiplex PCR, while the TCRdb copy is restricted to in-frame clones and leaves out a portion. The table lists some 130,000 clones, about 79% of them singletons. The sequenced sample consisted of peripheral blood. The receptors shown here come from a woman aged 50 to 65 with acute or convalescent COVID-19.

The chain links TRBV6-5 to TRBJ1-1; perhaps TRBD1 as D (5 bases). The CDR3 spans 13 residues. Germline V gene lookup returns CDR1 MNHEY and CDR2 SVGAGI. Trimming took 6 bases from V and 6 from J, leaving 14 bases between them. The CDR3, as DNA: TGTGCCAGCAGGGACGTCCCAGGGCCTGAAGCTTTCTTT. Protein product: CASRDVPGPEAFF.

This chain uses TRBV5-1 with TRBJ2-1; 8 bases are shared with TRBD2. The CDR3 has 14 amino acids. After removal of 0 bases from V and 8 bases from J, the junction contained 4 bases not matched to a gene. Germline CDR1 and CDR2: SGHRS and YFSETQ. In DNA form, the CDR3 reads TGCGCCAGCAGCTTGGCGGGGGGGTTTGATGAGCAGTTCTTC. This codes for CASSLAGGFDEQFF.

The chain recombines TRBV5-1 with TRBJ1-1; D might be TRBD1 (5 bases). The length of the CDR3 is 13 residues. V lost 0 bases, J lost 4 bases, and 7 bases lay in between. Per the germline V gene, CDR1 is SGHRS and CDR2 is YFSETQ. CDR3 amino acids: CASSLEGSTEAFF. The CDR3, as DNA: TGCGCCAGCAGCTTGGAGGGGTCCACTGAAGCTTTCTTT.